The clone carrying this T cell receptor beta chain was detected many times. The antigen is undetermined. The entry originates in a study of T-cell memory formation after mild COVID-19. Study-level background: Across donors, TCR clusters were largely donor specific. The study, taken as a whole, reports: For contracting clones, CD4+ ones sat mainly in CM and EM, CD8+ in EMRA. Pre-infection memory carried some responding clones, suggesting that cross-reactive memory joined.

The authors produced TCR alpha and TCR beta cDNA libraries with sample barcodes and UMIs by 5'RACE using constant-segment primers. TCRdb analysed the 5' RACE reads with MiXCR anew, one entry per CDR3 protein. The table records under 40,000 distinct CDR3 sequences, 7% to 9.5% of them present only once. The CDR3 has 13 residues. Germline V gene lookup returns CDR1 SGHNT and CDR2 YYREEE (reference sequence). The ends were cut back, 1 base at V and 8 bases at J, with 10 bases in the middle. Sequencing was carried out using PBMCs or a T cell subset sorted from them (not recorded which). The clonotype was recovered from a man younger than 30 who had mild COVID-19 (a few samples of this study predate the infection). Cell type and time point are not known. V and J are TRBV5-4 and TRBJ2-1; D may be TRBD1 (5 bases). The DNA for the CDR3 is TGTGCCAGCAGCTTGCATGGGGCATATGAGCAGTTCTTC. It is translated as CASSLHGAYEQFF. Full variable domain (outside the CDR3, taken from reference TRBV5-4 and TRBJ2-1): ETGVTQSPTHLIKTRGQQVTLRCSSQSGHNTVSWYQQALGQGPQFIFQYYREEENGRGNFPPRFSGLQFPNYSSELNVNALELDDSALYLCASSLHGAYEQFFGPGTRLTVL.